This TCR beta chain emerged from a study of CD8+CD57+ T cells in acquired aplastic anemia. V gave up 4 bases and J gave up 9 bases; unmatched junction bases: 9. There are 13 residues in the CDR3. Germline-derived CDR1 and CDR2 are DFQATT and SNEGSKA (reference sequence). Comment on this clonotype: Given a much more abundant clone one base away, this may be a read error.

Genomic DNA constituted the template upon which TCR beta VDJ and CDR3 profiling was performed. Via MiXCR, TCRdb re-called the reads, giving one row per CDR3 protein. The sample includes 75,000 to 90,000 distinct CDR3 sequences, about 45% seen only once; the top ten take over 50%. The rearrangement links TRBV20-1 to TRBJ2-1; TRBD2 matches 7 bases. Material for sequencing was sorted CD4+, CD8+, or CD8+CD57+ T cells (not recorded which) from PBMCs. The TCR originated in a human donor in good health, serving as a control. The CDR3 region is CSANLWEGTEQFF. The CDR3 DNA follows: TGCAGTGCTAACCTTTGGGAGGGCACTGAGCAGTTCTTC.